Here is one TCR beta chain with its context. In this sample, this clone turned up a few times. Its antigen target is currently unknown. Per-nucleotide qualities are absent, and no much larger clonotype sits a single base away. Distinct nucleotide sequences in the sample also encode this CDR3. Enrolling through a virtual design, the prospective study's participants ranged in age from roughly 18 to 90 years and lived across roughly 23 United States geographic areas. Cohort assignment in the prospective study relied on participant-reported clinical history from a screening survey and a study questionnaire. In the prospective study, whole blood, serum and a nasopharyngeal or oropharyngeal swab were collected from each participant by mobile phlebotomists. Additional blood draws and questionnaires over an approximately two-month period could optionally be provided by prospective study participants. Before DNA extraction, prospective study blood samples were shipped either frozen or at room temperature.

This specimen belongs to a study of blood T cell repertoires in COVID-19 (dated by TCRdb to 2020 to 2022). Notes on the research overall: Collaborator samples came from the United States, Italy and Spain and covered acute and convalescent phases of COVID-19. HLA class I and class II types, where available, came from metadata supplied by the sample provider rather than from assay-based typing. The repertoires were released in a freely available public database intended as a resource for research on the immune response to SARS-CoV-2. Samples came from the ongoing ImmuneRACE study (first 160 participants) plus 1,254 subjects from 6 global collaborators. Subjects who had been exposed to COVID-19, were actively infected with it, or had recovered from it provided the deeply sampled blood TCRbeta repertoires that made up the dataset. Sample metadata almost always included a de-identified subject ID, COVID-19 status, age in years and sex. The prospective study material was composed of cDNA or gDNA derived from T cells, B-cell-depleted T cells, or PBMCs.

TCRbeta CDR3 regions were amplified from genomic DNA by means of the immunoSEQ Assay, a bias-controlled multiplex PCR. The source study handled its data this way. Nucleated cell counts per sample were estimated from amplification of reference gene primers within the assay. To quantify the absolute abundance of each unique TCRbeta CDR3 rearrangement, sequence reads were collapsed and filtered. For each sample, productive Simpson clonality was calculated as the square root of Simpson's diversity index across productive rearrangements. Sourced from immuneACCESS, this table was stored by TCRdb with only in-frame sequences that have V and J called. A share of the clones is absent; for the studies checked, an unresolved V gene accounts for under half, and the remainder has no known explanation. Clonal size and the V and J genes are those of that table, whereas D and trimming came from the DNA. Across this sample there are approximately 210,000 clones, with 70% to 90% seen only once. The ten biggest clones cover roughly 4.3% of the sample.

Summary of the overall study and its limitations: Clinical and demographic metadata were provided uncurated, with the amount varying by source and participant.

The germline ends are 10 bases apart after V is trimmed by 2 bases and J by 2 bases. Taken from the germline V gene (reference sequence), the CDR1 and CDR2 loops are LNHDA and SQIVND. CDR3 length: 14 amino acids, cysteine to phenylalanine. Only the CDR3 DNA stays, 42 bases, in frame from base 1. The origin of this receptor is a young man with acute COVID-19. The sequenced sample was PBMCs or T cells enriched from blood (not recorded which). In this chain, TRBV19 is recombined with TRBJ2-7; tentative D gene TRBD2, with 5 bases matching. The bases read TGTGCCAGTAGTATAAGCGGCACGACCTACGAGCAGTACTTC. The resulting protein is CASSISGTTYEQYF.